This TCR beta chain derives from a study of blood T cell repertoires in COVID-19. Trimming took 5 bases from V and 4 from J, leaving 20 bases between them. Germline V CDR1 and CDR2: SGHTA, FQGNSA. This CDR3 comprises 16 residues. TCRdb keeps only in-frame clones here, not all; method: immunoSEQ multiplex PCR. The table includes 200,000 to 250,000 clones, around 88% detected once. The TCR sequence derives from a man younger than 35 with active or convalescent COVID-19. Material: peripheral blood. V is TRBV7-2 and J is TRBJ1-2; D may be TRBD1 (6 bases). CDR3 sequence reads: CASSPGPTRRGYGYTF. The CDR3 DNA reads TGTGCCAGCAGCCCAGGCCCGACTCGCAGGGGCTATGGCTACACCTTC.